This T cell receptor beta chain derives from a study of beta chain features in type 1 diabetes. Study-wide results and limits: Across patients, naive, central memory and Treg TCRB repertoires exhibited apparently greater similarity than was observed across healthy donors. Insertion counts at VDJ junctions were lower in type 1 diabetes patients, who also showed more deletions there. In all four CD4+ subsets, TCRB CDR3 length was significantly, moderately reduced in type 1 diabetes.

The whole isolated RNA underwent reverse transcription, so sequencing captured expressed TCRB transcripts. Produced via immunoSEQ multiplex PCR; TCRdb's table is partial and in-frame only. The sample has about 280,000 clones; 14% to 15% are singletons. V dropped 3 bases and J dropped 3 bases, with 12 bases sitting between them. Germline assignment: CDR1 MGHDK and CDR2 SYGVNS. CDR3 length equals 15 residues. Note on this clone: Antigen specificity is unknown.

The specimen sequenced was naive CD4+ T cells from blood. This chain uses TRBV25-1 with TRBJ1-5; the D gene is possibly TRBD1 (5 bases). The sequence was obtained from a young man with type 1 diabetes. CDR3 bases: TGTGCCAGCAGTGAGCGGGGGTCGATCAATCAGCCCCAGCATTTT. Translated: CASSERGSINQPQHF.